What follows are 13 T cell receptor beta chains derived from one specimen sequenced in a study of vaccination effects on CD4 cells after COVID-19. Only in-frame clones appear in the TCRdb table, and some are missing; sequencing was by immunoSEQ multiplex PCR. Among tens of thousands of clones listed, roughly three quarters were seen once. The antigens of these receptors remain unknown. ViraFEST used viral peptide pools to expand antigen-specific CD4+ T cells before sequencing. Culture proceeded for 10 days, and CD4+ T cells were then isolated. None of these healthy vaccinees had been infected with SARS-CoV-2 before vaccination. The material sequenced was CD4+ T cells from PBMCs cultured with HCoV-OC43 spike peptides, taken before COVID-19 vaccination. Stated subset: HCoV-OC43 spike overlapping peptide pool stimulation. These receptors originate from a human donor who received a COVID-19 vaccine.

This sequence joins TRBV7-9 and TRBJ2-1; 7 positions match TRBD2. CDR1 and CDR2 (germline): SEHNR, FQNEAQ (reference sequence). The CDR3 is 13 amino acids. The V gene end was trimmed by 5 bases and the J gene end by 10 bases; junction bases not matched to a gene: 8. The chain's CDR3 is CASSTWTRDEQFF. In DNA form, the CDR3 reads TGTGCCAGCAGCACCTGGACTAGGGACGAGCAGTTCTTC.

This chain joins TRBV7-2 and TRBJ1-5, with D hard to call. Germline assignment: CDR1 SGHTA and CDR2 FQGNSA. The CDR3 consists of 14 residues. Deletions cut 0 bases from V and 4 bases from J, with 7 bases between. CDR3 in DNA: TGTGCCAGCAGCTTAGCGTCGAGAAATCAGCCCCAGCATTTT. Its protein is CASSLASRNQPQHF.

The chain carries TRBV5-8 and TRBJ2-7, with TRBD1 identical over 7 bases. V dropped 4 bases and J dropped 6; count of bases not matched to a gene: 4. The CDR3 consists of 12 residues. Germline V gene data show CDR1 as SGHTS and CDR2 as YDEGEE. As DNA, the CDR3 is TGTGCCAGCAGCAGGGGGCTGAGCGAGCAGTACGTC. Translation: CASSRGLSEQYV.

This clone has just a few counts. The chain employs TRBV29-1 and TRBJ2-5, with D possibly TRBD1 on 5 matching bases. The germline CDR1 and CDR2 sequences are SQVTM and ANQGSEA. V was cut by 3 bases and J by 1 base, with 9 bases left in between. The CDR3 totals 13 residues. This chain's CDR3 is CSVDRQGQETQYF. CDR3 in DNA: TGCAGCGTTGATCGGCAGGGCCAAGAGACCCAGTACTTC.

The genes are TRBV29-1 and TRBJ2-5; 11 nucleotides match TRBD1. The germline V gene encodes CDR1 SQVTM and CDR2 ANQGSEA. This CDR3 spans 13 amino acids. Losses at the gene ends were 6 bases for V and 5 bases for J; bases not matched to a gene: 5. CDR3 sequence (DNA): TGCAGCGTCGGACAGGGGGCAGGGGAGACCCAGTACTTC. It specifies CSVGQGAGETQYF.

This chain links TRBV11-3 with TRBJ2-3, with D perhaps TRBD1 (7 bases). Germline V lookup: CDR1 SGHNT, CDR2 YENEEA. This CDR3 is 14 amino acids long. V lost 6 bases and J 3 bases, leaving 13 bases between the germline ends. The CDR3 sequence is CASSFRGATDTQYF. The CDR3 nucleotides read TGTGCCAGCAGTTTCAGGGGGGCAACAGATACGCAGTATTTT.

The V gene is TRBV3-1 (or the pseudogene TRBV3-2), the J gene TRBJ2-7; 8 nucleotides align to TRBD2. Germline CDR1 LGHDT, CDR2 YNNKEL (reference sequence). V trimming: 0 bases; J trimming: 4 bases; junction bases outside the gene matches: 11. The CDR3 is 17 amino acids. Here the CDR3 DNA reads TGTGCCAGCAGCCAAGACGGGAGGGCGACCGTGGAATACGAGCAGTACGTC. This translates into CASSQDGRATVEYEQYV.

J is TRBJ2-2 and V is TRBV10-2, with 9 bases aligning to TRBD2. Germline values: CDR1 WSHSY, CDR2 SAAADI. This CDR3 comprises 17 residues. J lost 3 bases, V lost 7 bases, and 12 bases had no gene match. The DNA for the CDR3 is TGCGCCAGCACCAGATCCGGCGGGGGGGACGACACCGGGGAGCTGTTTTTT. It codes for CASTRSGGGDDTGELFF.

The rearrangement joins TRBV11-1 to TRBJ1-1; a weak D match, TRBD1 (5 bases). Per the germline V gene, CDR1 is SGHAT and CDR2 is FQDESV (reference sequence). V lost 2 bases to trimming and J lost 0 bases, with 7 bases between them. This CDR3 region has 14 residues. DNA of the CDR3: TGTGCCAGCAGCTTACAGACAGTGAACACTGAAGCTTTCTTT. Its translation: CASSLQTVNTEAFF.

This clone was counted once. V gene TRBV7-3 combines with J gene TRBJ2-5; D may correspond to TRBD1 or TRBD2 (5 bases each). The germline gives CDR1 SGHTA, CDR2 FQGTGA. The CDR3 contains 13 residues. V shed 5 bases and J shed 4 bases, with 11 bases lying between them. As DNA, the CDR3 is TGTGCCAGCAGCCCCGGGACGGCAGAGACCCAGTACTTC. It encodes CASSPGTAETQYF.

The chain couples TRBV5-1 to TRBJ2-5; possible D gene TRBD1, 5 bases. Trimming shortened V by 4 bases and J by 0 bases, and 13 bases separated the two germline ends. The germline V gene has CDR1 SGHRS and CDR2 YFSETQ. The CDR3 totals 15 residues. CDR3 in DNA: TGCGCCAGCAGCGTAAGACAGAATAACCAAGAGACCCAGTACTTC. It translates to CASSVRQNNQETQYF.

The chain carries TRBV28 and TRBJ1-6; the match to TRBD1 covers 9 bases. Germline V gene sequence: CDR1 MDHEN, CDR2 SYDVKM. CDR3 size: 15 residues. The trim removed 8 bases at V and 7 bases at J, leaving 9 bases unmatched. In DNA form, the CDR3 reads TGTGCCAGCTTGGAAACCGGGACAGGGAATTCACCCCTCCACTTT. Its protein product is CASLETGTGNSPLHF.

This chain uses TRBV11-2 with TRBJ1-3, with D uncertain. Trimming removed 5 bases from V and 0 bases from J, with 11 bases in between. The CDR3 loop spans 15 amino acids. Per the germline V gene, CDR1 is SGHAT and CDR2 is FQNNGV. CDR3 DNA sequence: TGTGCCAGCAGCCCGTCGTACTCCTCTGGAAACACCATATATTTT. This gives the protein CASSPSYSSGNTIYF.